The rows below give T cell receptor beta chains drawn from one sample of a study of shared clonotypes between healthy human individuals. Profiling relied on immunoSEQ multiplex PCR, and the TCRdb table lists in-frame clones only, not all of them. The table has roughly 650,000 clones, 96% seen once. The sample taken for sequencing was naive CD8+ T cells sorted from blood. The receptor set was obtained from a woman aged 25 to 39 in good health. CDR3s include the opening cysteine and the closing phenylalanine or tryptophan. Fields, in order: CDR3 DNA, CDR3 protein, J gene, CDR3 length, clone size, D gene, V gene. The D gene is left open where the match is weak. Clone sizes are given selectively: once, few, many, or a class where the clone is expanded.

CDR3nt: TGTGCCAGCAGCCTCGGAGCGGAACTCACCGGGGAGCTGTTTTTT; CDR3aa: CASSLGAELTGELFF; j_gene: TRBJ2-2; len: 15; abundance: .; d_gene: .; v_gene: TRBV6-5
CDR3nt: TGTGCCAGCACCAACCGGGACACAAATTCACCCCTCCACTTT; CDR3aa: CASTNRDTNSPLHF; j_gene: TRBJ1-6; len: 14; abundance: .; d_gene: .; v_gene: TRBV27
CDR3nt: TGTGCCAGCACTTGGGATACGCAGTATTTT; CDR3aa: CASTWDTQYF; j_gene: TRBJ2-3; len: 10; abundance: .; d_gene: .; v_gene: TRBV7-9
CDR3nt: TGTGCCAGCAGTGATTTCAATCGACAGGGGATCGATGGCTACACCTTC; CDR3aa: CASSDFNRQGIDGYTF; j_gene: TRBJ1-2; len: 16; abundance: .; d_gene: TRBD1; v_gene: TRBV6-1
CDR3nt: TGTGCCAGCAGTGAAGCCCTTGATGGGGGCTTGGGCACTGAAGCTTTCTTT; CDR3aa: CASSEALDGGLGTEAFF; j_gene: TRBJ1-1; len: 17; abundance: .; d_gene: .; v_gene: TRBV2
CDR3nt: TGTGCCAGCAGCCTTTCGGGAGCCTACGAGCAGTACTTC; CDR3aa: CASSLSGAYEQYF; j_gene: TRBJ2-7; len: 13; abundance: .; d_gene: .; v_gene: TRBV5-4
CDR3nt: TGTGCCAGCAGCGGTGGAGGACAGGGCTTTGAAAAACTGTTTTTT; CDR3aa: CASSGGGQGFEKLFF; j_gene: TRBJ1-4; len: 15; abundance: .; d_gene: TRBD1; v_gene: TRBV9
CDR3nt: TGTGCCACCAGCAATGACAGGAACACCGGGGAGCTGTTTTTT; CDR3aa: CATSNDRNTGELFF; j_gene: TRBJ2-2; len: 14; abundance: .; d_gene: .; v_gene: TRBV15
CDR3nt: TGTGCCAGCAGCTTAGCCGGCCCCACCTACGAGCAGTACTTC; CDR3aa: CASSLAGPTYEQYF; j_gene: TRBJ2-7; len: 14; abundance: .; d_gene: .; v_gene: TRBV7-2
CDR3nt: TGTGCCAGCAGCTTCCCGGGAGAGGACAATGAGCAGTTCTTC; CDR3aa: CASSFPGEDNEQFF; j_gene: TRBJ2-1; len: 14; abundance: .; d_gene: .; v_gene: TRBV28
CDR3nt: TGTGCCAGCAGCCTCAAGATGGGGAGCACTGAAGCTTTCTTT; CDR3aa: CASSLKMGSTEAFF; j_gene: TRBJ1-1; len: 14; abundance: .; d_gene: .; v_gene: TRBV11-2
CDR3nt: TGTGCCAGCACCATCATCCCAGGAAATGAGCAGTTCTTC; CDR3aa: CASTIIPGNEQFF; j_gene: TRBJ2-1; len: 13; abundance: .; d_gene: .; v_gene: TRBV7-2
CDR3nt: TGTGCCAGCAGAACAGGGGGCACTGAAGCTTTCTTT; CDR3aa: CASRTGGTEAFF; j_gene: TRBJ1-1; len: 12; abundance: .; d_gene: TRBD1; v_gene: TRBV27
CDR3nt: TGTGCCAGCAGCCGACCCGGGCAAAAAAACACCGGGGAGCTGTTTTTT; CDR3aa: CASSRPGQKNTGELFF; j_gene: TRBJ2-2; len: 16; abundance: .; d_gene: .; v_gene: TRBV5-4
CDR3nt: TGTGCCAGCAGTGATGGGGACAGGGTGAACACCGGGGAGCTGTTTTTT; CDR3aa: CASSDGDRVNTGELFF; j_gene: TRBJ2-2; len: 16; abundance: .; d_gene: TRBD1; v_gene: TRBV6-1
CDR3nt: TGTGCCAGCAGCAAAACCGGGACTAGCTCCACAGATACGCAGTATTTT; CDR3aa: CASSKTGTSSTDTQYF; j_gene: TRBJ2-3; len: 16; abundance: .; d_gene: TRBD2; v_gene: TRBV11-2
CDR3nt: TGTGCCAGCAGTACCTTGGGGGACCGGGAGCTGTTTTTT; CDR3aa: CASSTLGDRELFF; j_gene: TRBJ2-2; len: 13; abundance: .; d_gene: .; v_gene: TRBV6-5
CDR3nt: TGTGCCAGCAGCTTAGGTCCTATTTCACCCCTCCACTTT; CDR3aa: CASSLGPISPLHF; j_gene: TRBJ1-6; len: 13; abundance: .; d_gene: .; v_gene: TRBV7-8
CDR3nt: TGTGCCAGCAAATACGAGCAGTACTTC; CDR3aa: CASKYEQYF; j_gene: TRBJ2-7; len: 9; abundance: .; d_gene: .; v_gene: TRBV19
CDR3nt: TGTGCCAGCAGTTTGAAGGGGGCGAATGAAGCTTTCTTT; CDR3aa: CASSLKGANEAFF; j_gene: TRBJ1-1; len: 13; abundance: .; d_gene: TRBD1; v_gene: TRBV28
CDR3nt: TGTGCCAGCAGTGAAGTTAGGGGGGGCAGGGGGAGGACTGAAGCTTTCTTT; CDR3aa: CASSEVRGGRGRTEAFF; j_gene: TRBJ1-1; len: 17; abundance: .; d_gene: TRBD1; v_gene: TRBV6-1
CDR3nt: TGTGCCAGCAAGACAGGGGGTTTGTCCGAGCAGTACTTC; CDR3aa: CASKTGGLSEQYF; j_gene: TRBJ2-7; len: 13; abundance: .; d_gene: TRBD1; v_gene: TRBV6-1
CDR3nt: TGTGCCAGCAGTTACGAGGGGGCGACGGGAAACACCATATATTTT; CDR3aa: CASSYEGATGNTIYF; j_gene: TRBJ1-3; len: 15; abundance: .; d_gene: TRBD1; v_gene: TRBV6-6
CDR3nt: TGTGCCAGCAGCGGTTTAGCGGGATCCTACGAGCAGTACTTC; CDR3aa: CASSGLAGSYEQYF; j_gene: TRBJ2-7; len: 14; abundance: .; d_gene: TRBD2; v_gene: TRBV14
CDR3nt: TGTGCCAGCAGCCCTATCCCGGGACGGAAGAACACTGAAGCTTTCTTT; CDR3aa: CASSPIPGRKNTEAFF; j_gene: TRBJ1-1; len: 16; abundance: .; d_gene: .; v_gene: TRBV21-1
CDR3nt: TGTGCCAGCAGTTTTGGGACTAGCGGGAATTTTTCCTACGAGCAGTACTTC; CDR3aa: CASSFGTSGNFSYEQYF; j_gene: TRBJ2-7; len: 17; abundance: .; d_gene: TRBD2; v_gene: TRBV28
CDR3nt: TGTGCCAGCCGCGAGGGACTAGCGGCCTCCTACGAGCAGTACTTC; CDR3aa: CASREGLAASYEQYF; j_gene: TRBJ2-7; len: 15; abundance: .; d_gene: TRBD2; v_gene: TRBV6-5
CDR3nt: TGTGCCAGTAGCCCCGGGTGGGGGCGTCAGCCCCAGCATTTT; CDR3aa: CASSPGWGRQPQHF; j_gene: TRBJ1-5; len: 14; abundance: .; d_gene: .; v_gene: TRBV19
CDR3nt: TGTGCCAGCAGTTGGAACGGGGGGGATCACAATGAGCAGTTCTTC; CDR3aa: CASSWNGGDHNEQFF; j_gene: TRBJ2-1; len: 15; abundance: .; d_gene: TRBD2; v_gene: TRBV27
CDR3nt: TGCGCCAGCAGCCAGGCCCCGGGACTCGGGAACACAGATACGCAGTATTTT; CDR3aa: CASSQAPGLGNTDTQYF; j_gene: TRBJ2-3; len: 17; abundance: .; d_gene: .; v_gene: TRBV4-1
CDR3nt: TGTGCCAGCAGTTTTAACAGCAGGGGGACTGAAGCTTTCTTT; CDR3aa: CASSFNSRGTEAFF; j_gene: TRBJ1-1; len: 14; abundance: .; d_gene: TRBD1; v_gene: TRBV28
CDR3nt: TGTGCCAGCAGCTTGGTAGCTGGTGCCACCTACGAGCAGTACTTC; CDR3aa: CASSLVAGATYEQYF; j_gene: TRBJ2-7; len: 15; abundance: once; d_gene: .; v_gene: TRBV5-6